The clone carrying this T cell receptor beta chain came up a few times. The antigen is unknown. The data derive from a study of cytomegalovirus exposure and HLA in healthy donors. Study conclusions and caveats: Researchers reportedly found TCR beta sequences accurately predicted most subjects' HLA-A and HLA-B alleles. Over 15,000 TCR beta sequences were associated with HLA alleles at 0.05 false discovery rate in a later analysis. Donor immune exposure was known only as CMV serostatus. A later analysis linked a missense variant in DCLRE1C to the trimming of TCR beta V and J genes.

Germline V gene sequence: CDR1 SNHLY, CDR2 FYNNEI. CDR3 length equals 11 residues. Trimming removed 7 bases at V and 7 bases at J, with 10 bases between. PCR employed 60 Vbeta and 13 Jbeta primers. Only in-frame clones appear in the TCRdb table, and some are missing; sequencing was by immunoSEQ multiplex PCR. The sample lists 130,000 or so clones, roughly 80% occurring once. The sequenced sample was PBMCs. The TCR originated in a man aged 35-49 years in good health and CMV-seronegative. This chain joins TRBV2 and TRBJ1-1, with unresolved D. The CDR3 nucleotides read TGTGCCAGCATTTCGTCGTTTGAAGCTTTCTTT. Translation: CASISSFEAFF.